This T cell receptor (beta chain) was profiled in a study of technical replicates of blood from several donors. Data came from immunoSEQ multiplex PCR; TCRdb stores just in-frame clones and leaves some out. The sample has 85,000 to 100,000 clones; 80% to 95% are singletons. This CDR3 spans 15 amino acids. In germline, CDR1 is ENHRY, CDR2 SYGVKD. J lost 6 bases, V lost 3 bases, and 6 bases had no gene match. The rearrangement uses TRBV10-3 and TRBJ2-5; 11 positions match TRBD2. Input material: T cells isolated from PBMCs. This receptor was identified in a human donor in good health. CDR3 nucleotides: TGTGCCATCAGTGAAACTAGCGGGAGTCGGAAGACCCAGTACTTC. Amino acids: CAISETSGSRKTQYF.